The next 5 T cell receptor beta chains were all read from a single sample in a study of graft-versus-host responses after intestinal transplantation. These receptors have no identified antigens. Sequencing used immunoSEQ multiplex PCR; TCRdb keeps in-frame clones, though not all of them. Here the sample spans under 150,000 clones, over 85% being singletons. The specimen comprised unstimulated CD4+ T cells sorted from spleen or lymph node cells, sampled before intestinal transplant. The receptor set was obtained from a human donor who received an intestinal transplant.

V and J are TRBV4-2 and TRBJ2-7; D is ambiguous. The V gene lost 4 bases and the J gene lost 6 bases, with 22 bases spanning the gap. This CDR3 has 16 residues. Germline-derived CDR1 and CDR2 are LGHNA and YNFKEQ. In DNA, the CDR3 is TGTGCCAGCAGCCGAGTCCTGGTGAATTATTCTCGCGAGCAGTACTTC. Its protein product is CASSRVLVNYSREQYF.

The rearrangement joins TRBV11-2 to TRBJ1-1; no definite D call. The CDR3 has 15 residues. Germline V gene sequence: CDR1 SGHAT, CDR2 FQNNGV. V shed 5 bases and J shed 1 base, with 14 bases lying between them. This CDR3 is CASSPINWGNTEAFF. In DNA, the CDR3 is TGTGCCAGCAGCCCCATTAATTGGGGGAACACTGAAGCTTTCTTT.

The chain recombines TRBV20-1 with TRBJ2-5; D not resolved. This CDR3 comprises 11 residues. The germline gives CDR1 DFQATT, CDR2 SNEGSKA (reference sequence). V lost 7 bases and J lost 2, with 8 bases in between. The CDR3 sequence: CSENFQETQYF. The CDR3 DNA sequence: TGCAGTGAGAACTTTCAAGAGACCCAGTACTTC.

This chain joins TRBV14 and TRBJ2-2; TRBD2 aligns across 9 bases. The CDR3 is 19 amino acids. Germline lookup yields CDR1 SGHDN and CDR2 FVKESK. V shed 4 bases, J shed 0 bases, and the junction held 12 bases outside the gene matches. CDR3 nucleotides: TGTGCCAGCAGCCCGCGGGGGGGAAGCGGCCTAACGAACACCGGGGAGCTGTTTTTT. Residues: CASSPRGGSGLTNTGELFF. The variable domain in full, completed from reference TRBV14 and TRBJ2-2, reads EAGVTQFPSHSVIEKGQTVTLRCDPISGHDNLYWYRRVMGKEIKFLLHFVKESKQDESGMPNNRFLAERTGGTYSTLKVQPAELEDSGVYFCASSPRGGSGLTNTGELFFGEGSRLTVL.

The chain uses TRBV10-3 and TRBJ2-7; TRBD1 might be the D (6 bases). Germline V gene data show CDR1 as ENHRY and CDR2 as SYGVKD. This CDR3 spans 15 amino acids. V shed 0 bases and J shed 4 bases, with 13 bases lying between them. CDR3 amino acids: CAISESRGNPYEQYF. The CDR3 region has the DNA TGTGCCATCAGTGAGTCTAGGGGGAATCCTTACGAGCAGTACTTC.